This T cell receptor beta chain came from a study of CD8 T cells in Susac syndrome. After extraction with the RNeasy kit, about 0.45 to 1 ug of the RNA was reverse transcribed using random hexamers. TCRdb independently ran MiXCR on the immunoSEQ multiplex PCR reads; one entry per CDR3 protein. The sample has 110,000 or so distinct CDR3 sequences, 80% to 95% seen once. The CDR3 covers 14 residues. From germline, CDR1 is MNHEY and CDR2 SVGAGI. V was clipped by 4 bases and J by 6 bases, with 13 bases between them. This clonotype originated in a human donor in good health. Sequencing was performed on CD4+ T cells from PBMCs. The chain has TRBV6-5 and TRBJ2-1, with D tentatively TRBD2 (6 bases). The DNA for the CDR3 is TGTGCCAGCAGTTGGAGGGGCGCGGGCAATGAGCAGTTCTTC. This gives the protein CASSWRGAGNEQFF.